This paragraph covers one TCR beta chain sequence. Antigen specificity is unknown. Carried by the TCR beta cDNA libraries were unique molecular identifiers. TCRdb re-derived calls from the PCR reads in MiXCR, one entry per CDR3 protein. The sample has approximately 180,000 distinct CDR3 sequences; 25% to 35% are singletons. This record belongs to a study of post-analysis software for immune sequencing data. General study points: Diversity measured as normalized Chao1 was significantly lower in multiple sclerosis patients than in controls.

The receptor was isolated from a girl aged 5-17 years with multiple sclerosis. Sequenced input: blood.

The CDR3 coding sequence is TGCGCCAGCAGCCTGCTGGCGGGTCTAACTAATGAAAAACTGTTTTTT. Its protein is CASSLLAGLTNEKLFF. This chain connects TRBV5-1 to TRBJ1-4; D ambiguous. The CDR3 spans 16 residues. Germline V gene data show CDR1 as SGHRS and CDR2 as YFSETQ. V lost 4 bases and J 1 base, leaving 14 bases between the germline ends.